This T cell receptor beta chain was identified in a study of blood T cells in healthy people across ages. This clonotype was observed many times. Its antigen is undetermined. Primers used in a second PCR of about 6 to 11 cycles were a sample-barcoded 5' primer and a J-beta primer mix. A template-switch adaptor containing 12 random nucleotides labeled each cDNA molecule. Each CDR3 protein is one row after TCRdb ran MiXCR on the 5' RACE reads. The repertoire holds fewer than 1,000,000 distinct CDR3 sequences, with around 45% as singletons. Germline CDR1 and CDR2: MDHEN and SYDVKM. V gave up 5 bases and J gave up 9 bases, with 14 bases separating them. This CDR3 comprises 12 residues. Study-level findings and limits: Diversity estimates drawn from one million T cells were deemed underestimates. Any conclusive comparison of naive versus antigen-experienced cells was prevented by using unsorted PBMCs.

The specimen was blood. V usage is TRBV28 and J usage is TRBJ2-7, with D perhaps TRBD2 (6 bases). The TCR comes from a man older than 75 in good health. In DNA, the CDR3 is TGTGCCAGCAGTGACCCTCCAGCGGGGCAGTACTTC. The encoded protein is CASSDPPAGQYF.